A selection of T cell receptor beta chains follows, all from one sample in a study of T cells in Graves' hyperthyroidism and ophthalmopathy. TCRdb ran MiXCR on the multiplex PCR reads and lists one entry per CDR3 protein. The data show some 600,000 distinct CDR3 sequences, around 14% seen once. Sequenced input: blood. Source of these receptors: a woman aged 25 to 45 with Graves' hyperthyroidism that later progressed to Graves' ophthalmopathy. The CDR3 runs from the conserved cysteine through the conserved F or W. Each record gives: D gene, J gene, clone size, V gene, CDR3 protein, CDR3 DNA. A D gene is named only where the DNA matches it firmly. Where a row states a size, it is once, few, many or the class of an expanded clone; other rows omit it.

>TRBD1|TRBJ2-7|few|TRBV20-1
CSASSGQGTYEQYF
TGCAGTGCTAGTTCAGGACAGGGGACCTACGAGCAGTACTTC
>TRBD1|TRBJ1-2|few|TRBV9
CASSATGAFNYGYTF
TGTGCCAGCAGCGCTACAGGGGCATTTAACTATGGCTACACCTTC
>.|TRBJ1-3|.|TRBV9
CASSVEAGNTIYF
TGTGCCAGCAGCGTAGAGGCTGGAAACACCATATATTTT
>.|TRBJ2-2|.|TRBV7-3
CASSSVPFANTGELFF
TGTGCCAGCAGCTCCGTACCATTCGCCAACACCGGGGAGCTGTTTTTT
>.|TRBJ2-3|many|TRBV2
CASREFFSWYTQYF
TGTGCCAGCAGGGAATTCTTTTCGTGGTATACGCAGTATTTT
>TRBD1|TRBJ1-4|many|TRBV12-3/TRBV12-4
CASSGRQGVNEKLFF
TGTGCCAGCAGTGGACGACAGGGGGTTAATGAAAAACTGTTTTTT
>.|TRBJ2-1|many|TRBV27
CASSPDFSGGNEQFF
TGTGCCAGCAGTCCCGATTTCTCTGGCGGCAATGAGCAGTTCTTC
>TRBD1|TRBJ1-1|many|TRBV2
CASSSDKGARAFF
TGTGCCAGCAGTTCGGACAAGGGGGCAAGAGCTTTCTTT
>TRBD2|TRBJ2-1|.|TRBV4-1
CASSQGRLAGVVEVSYNEQFF
TGCGCCAGCAGCCAAGGAAGACTAGCGGGAGTAGTTGAGGTGTCCTACAATGAGCAGTTCTTC
>TRBD1|TRBJ2-7|.|TRBV3-1
CASSRGTGWKRTTSYEQYF
TGTGCCAGCAGCCGGGGGACAGGGTGGAAGCGGACTACCTCCTACGAGCAGTACTTC
>.|TRBJ1-4|.|TRBV3-1
CASSQEENEKLFF
TGTGCCAGCAGCCAGGAGGAAAATGAAAAACTGTTTTTT
>TRBD1|TRBJ1-3|.|TRBV19
CASIPGTGDGNTIYF
TGTGCCAGTATTCCCGGGACAGGAGACGGAAACACCATATATTTT
>.|TRBJ2-2|many|TRBV6-5
CASSYHPEVGEPNTGELFF
TGTGCCAGCAGTTACCATCCCGAGGTTGGAGAACCGAACACCGGGGAGCTGTTTTTT
>TRBD2|TRBJ2-3|few|TRBV18
CASSPPGLAGGPGDTQYF
TGTGCCAGCTCACCGCCGGGACTAGCGGGAGGGCCGGGAGATACGCAGTATTTT
>.|TRBJ1-1|.|TRBV4-1
CASSQAGQTEAFF
TGCGCCAGCAGCCAAGCAGGACAGACTGAAGCTTTCTTT
>.|TRBJ1-1|many|TRBV30
CAWKVGENTEAFF
TGTGCCTGGAAGGTGGGGGAAAACACTGAAGCTTTCTTT
>.|TRBJ1-2|few|TRBV6-1
CASSSDRTGLPGGYTF
TGTGCCAGCAGTTCAGATAGAACAGGGTTGCCGGGTGGCTACACCTTC
>.|TRBJ1-2|.|TRBV7-9
CASSLKDGYTF
TGTGCCAGCAGCTTAAAGGATGGCTACACCTTC
>TRBD2|TRBJ2-7|many|TRBV5-1
CASSIAGSTYEQYF
TGCGCCAGCAGCATAGCGGGAAGCACGTACGAGCAGTACTTC
>.|TRBJ1-2|many|TRBV19
CASGHQATKGYGYTF
TGTGCCAGTGGTCACCAGGCTACGAAGGGCTATGGCTACACCTTC
>.|TRBJ1-5|.|TRBV24-1
CATGPGAVGNQPQHF
TGTGCCACCGGCCCAGGGGCGGTTGGCAATCAGCCCCAGCATTTT
>.|TRBJ1-1|many|TRBV28
CASSFPGAGPPEAFF
TGTGCCAGCAGTTTTCCGGGGGCCGGCCCCCCTGAAGCTTTCTTT
>.|TRBJ2-2|few|TRBV10-3
CAISESGHSNTGELFF
TGTGCCATCAGTGAGAGTGGACATTCCAACACCGGGGAGCTGTTTTTT
>.|TRBJ2-5|.|TRBV25-1
CASSDSLGPETQYF
TGTGCCAGCAGTGATTCGCTAGGGCCGGAGACCCAGTACTTC
>.|TRBJ1-1|many|TRBV27
CASSFLVNTEAFF
TGTGCCAGCAGTTTTTTGGTGAACACTGAAGCTTTCTTT
>.|TRBJ1-4|few|TRBV28
CASSLPLAGLEKLFF
TGTGCCAGCAGTTTGCCTCTAGCGGGATTGGAAAAACTGTTTTTT
>TRBD2|TRBJ2-1|many|TRBV5-1
CASSLEGREPYNEQFF
TGCGCCAGCAGCTTGGAGGGGCGGGAGCCCTACAATGAGCAGTTCTTC
>.|TRBJ1-6|many|TRBV10-2
CASSELPGQNSPLHF
TGCGCCAGCAGCGAACTTCCGGGACAAAATTCACCCCTCCACTTT
>.|TRBJ1-3|few|TRBV4-1
CASSQTTGYSGNTIYF
TGCGCCAGCAGCCAGACTACAGGCTACTCTGGAAACACCATATATTTT
>.|TRBJ2-3|.|TRBV27
CASSSLGDTQYF
TGTGCCAGCAGTTCACTGGGGGATACGCAGTATTTT
>.|TRBJ2-1|many|TRBV24-1
CATSGTGLGEQFF
TGTGCCACCAGTGGTACAGGGTTAGGGGAGCAGTTCTTC
>.|TRBJ2-2|many|TRBV19
CASSMAGIPGELFF
TGTGCCAGTAGTATGGCAGGGATCCCCGGGGAGCTGTTTTTT
>TRBD1|TRBJ1-2|many|TRBV19
CASRRDRVEGYTF
TGTGCCTCGAGAAGGGACAGGGTGGAAGGCTACACCTTC
>.|TRBJ2-7|few|TRBV25-1
CASSDGDPYEQYF
TGTGCCAGCAGTGATGGGGACCCCTACGAGCAGTACTTC
>.|TRBJ2-2|many|TRBV12-3/TRBV12-4
CASSSGRVATNTGELFF
TGTGCCAGCAGTTCAGGTCGCGTAGCGACCAACACCGGGGAGCTGTTTTTT
>TRBD1|TRBJ2-7|.|TRBV4-1
CASSTRAGTVIYEQYF
TGCGCCAGCAGCACACGAGCCGGGACAGTAATCTACGAGCAGTACTTC
>.|TRBJ2-3|many|TRBV7-3
CASSLGTGAGDTQYF
TGTGCCAGCAGCTTAGGTACGGGAGCGGGAGATACGCAGTATTTT
>TRBD1|TRBJ1-6|few|TRBV27
CASSFSETPWTGADPPLHF
TGTGCCAGCAGTTTTTCAGAAACGCCTTGGACAGGGGCGGATCCACCCCTCCACTTT
>TRBD1|TRBJ2-7|.|TRBV7-9
CASSLDRGISHEQYF
TGTGCCAGCAGCTTAGACAGGGGTATCTCCCACGAGCAGTACTTC
>TRBD1|TRBJ1-5|many|TRBV20-1
CSAYRGLGSQPQHF
TGCAGTGCTTACAGGGGATTAGGAAGTCAGCCCCAGCATTTT
>.|TRBJ1-3|many|TRBV5-1
CASSRGNSGNTIYF
TGCGCCAGCAGCCGGGGTAACTCTGGAAACACCATATATTTT
>.|TRBJ1-4|many|TRBV7-2
CASSFGEANEKLFF
TGTGCCAGCAGCTTTGGGGAGGCTAATGAAAAACTGTTTTTT
>TRBD1|TRBJ1-2|.|TRBV4-3
CASGHQKLGQVELGRGYTF
TGCGCCAGCGGCCACCAAAAACTAGGACAGGTCGAATTGGGGCGCGGCTACACCTTC
>.|TRBJ2-2|.|TRBV20-1
CRATRRTGELSF
TGCCGGGCTACCCGTAGGACCGGGGAGCTGTCTTTT
>TRBD1|TRBJ2-7|many|TRBV24-1
CATSDSGQGNTYEQYF
TGTGCCACCAGTGATTCGGGACAGGGAAACACCTACGAGCAGTACTTC
>TRBD1|TRBJ2-7|many|TRBV2
CATIHGGTGGYEQYF
TGTGCCACCATACACGGAGGAACAGGGGGCTACGAGCAGTACTTC
>.|TRBJ1-1|many|TRBV14
CASSQARDTEAFF
TGTGCCAGCAGCCAAGCCAGGGACACTGAAGCTTTCTTT
>TRBD1|TRBJ1-1|many|TRBV10-2
CASWDRGMNTEAFF
TGCGCCAGCTGGGACAGGGGCATGAACACTGAAGCTTTCTTT
>.|TRBJ1-1|many|TRBV9
CASSPNWRDTEAFF
TGTGCCAGCAGCCCCAATTGGAGGGACACTGAAGCTTTCTTT
>TRBD1|TRBJ2-2|many|TRBV2
CAGGQDLTGELFF
TGTGCCGGGGGACAGGATCTAACCGGGGAGCTGTTTTTT
>TRBD1|TRBJ2-3|.|TRBV12-3/TRBV12-4
CASSSRQGGTDTQYF
TGTGCCAGCAGTTCCAGACAGGGGGGAACAGATACGCAGTATTTT
>.|TRBJ1-3|many|TRBV28
CASLTDSSGNTIYF
TGTGCCAGCCTCACGGACAGCTCTGGAAACACCATATATTTT
>.|TRBJ1-1|.|TRBV7-8
CASSLDLGGMTEAFF
TGTGCCAGCAGCTTAGATCTTGGGGGGATGACTGAAGCTTTCTTT
>.|TRBJ1-2|few|TRBV27
CASSTGAGDSRANYGYTF
TGTGCCAGCTCCACGGGGGCCGGCGATTCTAGAGCTAACTATGGCTACACCTTC